This T cell receptor beta chain emerged from a study of T cells in Graves' hyperthyroidism and ophthalmopathy. This clonotype occurred a few times. The target antigen is unknown. Germline V gene data show CDR1 as ENHRY and CDR2 as SYGVKD. V lost 2 bases and J 4 bases, leaving 4 bases between the germline ends. CDR3 length equals 12 residues. Researchers barred patients who had uncontrolled infection, other autoimmune disease, pregnancy or lactation. Clinicians diagnosed patients from clinical symptoms, serum thyroxine and TRAb, thyroid ultrasound and orbital computed tomography. Each 10 ml fresh peripheral blood draw supplied the PBMCs. Template material for amplifying TCR beta CDR3 regions consisted of RNA transcripts. The HTBI primer set drove a first-round RT-PCR of the TCR CDR3. TCRdb used MiXCR to reprocess the multiplex PCR reads, holding one entry per CDR3 protein. In the table there are roughly 250,000 distinct CDR3 sequences, around 15% of which are singletons.

Broader study findings: The model predicted ophthalmopathy a median roughly six months before onset.

The genes are TRBV10-3 and TRBJ2-3; D is unclear. The sequence was collected from a woman aged 18-29 years with Graves' ophthalmopathy. Sequencing input: blood. The DNA for the CDR3 is TGTGCCATCAGTGAGGCCTCAGATACGCAGTATTTT. Its translation is CAISEASDTQYF.